This TCR beta chain appears in the sequencing data of a study of blood T cells in healthy people across ages. A sample-barcoded 5' primer and a J-beta primer mix were used in a second PCR of roughly 7 to 11 cycles. TCRdb analysed the 5' RACE reads with MiXCR anew, one entry per CDR3 protein. The sample records fewer than 1.5 million distinct CDR3 sequences, about 40% being singletons. The CDR3 sequence is 14 residues long. Germline V gene sequence: CDR1 MNHEY, CDR2 SVGAGI. This clonotype originated in a woman aged 18-29 years in good health. This sequence joins TRBV6-5 and TRBJ2-5, with a possible D match to TRBD1 (5 bases). Judging by the DNA end, TRBJ2-7 fits better; the J call may be wrong. The sequencing input was blood. For the CDR3, the DNA is TGTGCCAGCAGTTACAGGGGTGTTCGCTACGAGCAGTACTTC. Translation gives CASSYRGVRYEQYF.